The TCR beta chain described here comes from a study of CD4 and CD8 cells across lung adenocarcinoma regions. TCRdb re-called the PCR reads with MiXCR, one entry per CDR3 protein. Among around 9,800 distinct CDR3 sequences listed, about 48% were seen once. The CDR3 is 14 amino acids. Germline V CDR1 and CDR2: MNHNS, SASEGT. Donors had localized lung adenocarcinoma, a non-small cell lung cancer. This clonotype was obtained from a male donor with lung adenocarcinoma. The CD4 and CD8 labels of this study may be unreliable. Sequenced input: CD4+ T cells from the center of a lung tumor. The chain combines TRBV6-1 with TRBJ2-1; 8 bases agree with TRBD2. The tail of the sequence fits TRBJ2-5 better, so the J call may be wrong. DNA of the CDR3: TGTGCCAGCAGCGGGGGGGGATCTATGGAGACCCAGTACTTC. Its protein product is CASSGGGSMETQYF.